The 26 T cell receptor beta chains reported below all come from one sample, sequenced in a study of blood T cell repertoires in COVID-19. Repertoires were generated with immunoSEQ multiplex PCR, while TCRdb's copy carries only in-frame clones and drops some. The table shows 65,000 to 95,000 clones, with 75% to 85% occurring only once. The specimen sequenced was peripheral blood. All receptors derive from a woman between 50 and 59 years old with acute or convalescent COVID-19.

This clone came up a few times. CDR3 nucleotides: TGTGCCATCAGTGTCGACTTTCGTTACGAGCAGTACTTC. Translated: CAISVDFRYEQYF. The chain combines TRBV10-3 with TRBJ2-7; D remains ambiguous. V lost 4 bases, J lost 4 bases, and 11 bases lay in between. Per germline, CDR1 ENHRY and CDR2 SYGVKD. The CDR3 consists of 13 residues.

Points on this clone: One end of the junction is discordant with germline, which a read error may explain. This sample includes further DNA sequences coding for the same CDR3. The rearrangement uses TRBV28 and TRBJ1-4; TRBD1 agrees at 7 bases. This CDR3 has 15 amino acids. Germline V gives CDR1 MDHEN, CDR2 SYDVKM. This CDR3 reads CASSFRGQTNEKLFF. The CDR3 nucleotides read TGTGCTAGCAGTTTCAGGGGACAGACAAATGAAAAACTGTTTTTT.

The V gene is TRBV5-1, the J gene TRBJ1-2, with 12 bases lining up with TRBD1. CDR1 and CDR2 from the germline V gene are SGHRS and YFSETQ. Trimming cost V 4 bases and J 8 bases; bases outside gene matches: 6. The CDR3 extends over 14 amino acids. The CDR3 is CASSGPGTGGGYTF. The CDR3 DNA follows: TGCGCCAGCAGCGGCCCCGGGACAGGGGGCGGCTACACCTTC. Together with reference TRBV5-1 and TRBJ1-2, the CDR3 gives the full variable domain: KAGVTQTPRYLIKTRGQQVTLSCSPISGHRSVSWYQQTPGQGLQFLFEYFSETQRNKGNFPGRFSGRQFSNSRSEMNVSTLELGDSALYLCASSGPGTGGGYTFGSGTRLTVV.

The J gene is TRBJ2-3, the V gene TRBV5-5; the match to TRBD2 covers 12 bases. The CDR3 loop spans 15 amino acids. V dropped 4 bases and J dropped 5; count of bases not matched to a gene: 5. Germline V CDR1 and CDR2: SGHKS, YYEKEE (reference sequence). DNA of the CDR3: TGTGCCAGCAGCCCTCGACTAGCGGGAGAAGATACGCAGTATTTT. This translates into CASSPRLAGEDTQYF. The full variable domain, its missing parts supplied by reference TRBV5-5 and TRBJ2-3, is DAGVTQSPTHLIKTRGQQVTLRCSPISGHKSVSWYQQVLGQGPQFIFQYYEKEERGRGNFPDRFSARQFPNYSSELNVNALLLGDSALYLCASSPRLAGEDTQYFGPGTRLTVL.

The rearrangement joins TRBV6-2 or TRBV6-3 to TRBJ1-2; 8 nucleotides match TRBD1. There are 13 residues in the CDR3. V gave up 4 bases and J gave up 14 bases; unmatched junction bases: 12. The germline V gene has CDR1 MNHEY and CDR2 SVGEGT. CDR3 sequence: CASSSHGQGHGTF. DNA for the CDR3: TGTGCCAGCAGTTCACACGGACAGGGCCATGGGACCTTC.

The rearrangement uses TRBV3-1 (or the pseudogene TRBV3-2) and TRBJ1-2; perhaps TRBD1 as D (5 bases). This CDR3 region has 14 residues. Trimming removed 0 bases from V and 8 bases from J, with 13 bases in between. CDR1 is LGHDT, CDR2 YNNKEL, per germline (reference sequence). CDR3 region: CASSQDHGGRGYTF. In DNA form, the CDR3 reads TGTGCCAGCAGCCAAGATCACGGGGGAAGAGGCTACACCTTC.

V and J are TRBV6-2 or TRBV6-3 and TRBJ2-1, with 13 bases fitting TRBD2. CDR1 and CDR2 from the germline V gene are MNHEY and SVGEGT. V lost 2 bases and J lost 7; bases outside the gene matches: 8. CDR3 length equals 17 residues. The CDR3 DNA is TGTGCCAGCAGTTACCCCGGACTAGCGGGAGTAGGAAATGAGCAGTTCTTC. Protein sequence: CASSYPGLAGVGNEQFF.

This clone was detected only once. The CDR3 sequence is CASSIEGRRDQPQHF. The CDR3 region has the DNA TGTGCCAGTAGTATAGAGGGGCGCCGGGATCAGCCCCAGCATTTT. J is TRBJ1-5 and V is TRBV19; a possible D gene is TRBD1 (5 bases). The CDR3 is made up of 15 amino acids. The germline V and J ends were trimmed by 0 bases and 5 bases, with 11 bases remaining between them. The germline V gene encodes CDR1 LNHDA and CDR2 SQIVND (reference sequence).

The CDR3 loop reads CASRTRGPTDTQYF. CDR3 coding DNA: TGTGCCAGCAGGACGAGGGGGCCGACAGATACGCAGTATTTT. The chain is built from TRBV6-6 and TRBJ2-3, with 7 nucleotides matching TRBD1. The germline V gene encodes CDR1 MNHNY and CDR2 SVGAGI (reference sequence). Trimming took 6 bases from V and 3 from J; bases not matched to a gene: 6. There are 14 residues in the CDR3.

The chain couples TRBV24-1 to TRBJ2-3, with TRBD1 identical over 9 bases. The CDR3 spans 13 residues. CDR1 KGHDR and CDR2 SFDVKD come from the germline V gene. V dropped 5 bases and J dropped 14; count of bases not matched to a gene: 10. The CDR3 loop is CATSATPGQGWYF. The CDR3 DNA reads TGTGCCACCAGTGCTACACCGGGACAGGGCTGGTATTTT.

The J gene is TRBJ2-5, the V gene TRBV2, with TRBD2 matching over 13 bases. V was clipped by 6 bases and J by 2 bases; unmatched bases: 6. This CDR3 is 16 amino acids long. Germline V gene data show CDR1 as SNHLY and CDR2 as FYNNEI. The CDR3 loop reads CASRDGLAGVQETQYF. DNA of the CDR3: TGTGCCAGCAGAGATGGACTAGCGGGGGTTCAAGAGACCCAGTACTTC.

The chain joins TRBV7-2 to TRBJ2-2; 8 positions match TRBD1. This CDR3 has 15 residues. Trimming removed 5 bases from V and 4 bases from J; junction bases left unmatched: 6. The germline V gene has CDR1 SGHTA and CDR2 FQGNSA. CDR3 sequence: CASSRRQGITGELFF. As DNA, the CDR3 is TGTGCCAGCAGCCGCAGACAGGGGATCACCGGGGAGCTGTTTTTT.

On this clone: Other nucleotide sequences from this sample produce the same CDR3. The DNA for the CDR3 is TGCGCCAGCAGCTCCGGACGGGGCTACGAGCAGTACTTC. Its protein is CASSSGRGYEQYF. The gene calls are TRBV5-1 and TRBJ2-7, with a tentative D call TRBD2 (5 bases). The CDR3 consists of 13 residues. The V end lost 3 bases, the J end lost 3 bases, and 10 bases lay between the germline ends. CDR1 SGHRS and CDR2 YFSETQ come from the germline V gene.

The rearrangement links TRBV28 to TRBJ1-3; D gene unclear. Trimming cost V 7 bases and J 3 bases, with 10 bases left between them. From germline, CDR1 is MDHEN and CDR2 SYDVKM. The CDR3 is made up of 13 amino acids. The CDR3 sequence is CASMDYGGNTIYF. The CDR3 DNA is TGTGCCAGCATGGACTATGGTGGAAACACCATATATTTT.

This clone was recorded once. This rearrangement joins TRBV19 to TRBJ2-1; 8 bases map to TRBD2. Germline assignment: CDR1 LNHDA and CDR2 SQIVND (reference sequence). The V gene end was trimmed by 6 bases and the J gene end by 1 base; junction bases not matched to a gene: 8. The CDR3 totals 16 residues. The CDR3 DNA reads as TGTGCCAGTAGCAAAGATGCGGGAGGATCCTACAATGAGCAGTTCTTC. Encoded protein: CASSKDAGGSYNEQFF.

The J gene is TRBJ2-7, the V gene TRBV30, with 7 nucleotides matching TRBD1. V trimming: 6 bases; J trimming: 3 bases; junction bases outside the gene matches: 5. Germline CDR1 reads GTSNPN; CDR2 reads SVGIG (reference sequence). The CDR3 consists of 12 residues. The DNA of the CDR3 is TGTGCCTGTACAGGGGCTAACTACGAGCAGTACTTC. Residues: CACTGANYEQYF.

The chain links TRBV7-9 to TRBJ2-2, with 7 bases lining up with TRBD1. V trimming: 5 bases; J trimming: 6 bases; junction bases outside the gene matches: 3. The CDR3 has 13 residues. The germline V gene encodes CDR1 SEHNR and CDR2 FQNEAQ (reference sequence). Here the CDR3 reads CASSLQGSGELFF. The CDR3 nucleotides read TGTGCCAGCAGCCTACAGGGGTCCGGGGAGCTGTTTTTT.

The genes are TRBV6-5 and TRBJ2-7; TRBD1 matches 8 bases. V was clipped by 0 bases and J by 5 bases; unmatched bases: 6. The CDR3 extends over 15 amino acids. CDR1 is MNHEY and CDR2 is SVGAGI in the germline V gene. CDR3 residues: CASSYSNRGINEQYF. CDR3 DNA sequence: TGTGCCAGCAGTTACTCGAACAGGGGGATAAACGAGCAGTACTTC.

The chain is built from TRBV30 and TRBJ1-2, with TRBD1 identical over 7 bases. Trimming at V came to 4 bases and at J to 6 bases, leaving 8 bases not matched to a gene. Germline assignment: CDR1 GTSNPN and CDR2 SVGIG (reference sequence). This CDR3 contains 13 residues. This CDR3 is CAWTRGGADGYTF. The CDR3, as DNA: TGTGCCTGGACCAGAGGGGGCGCGGATGGCTACACCTTC. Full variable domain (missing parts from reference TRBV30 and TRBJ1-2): SQTIHQWPATLVQPVGSPLSLECTVEGTSNPNLYWYRQAAGRGLQLLFYSVGIGQISSEVPQNLSASRPQDRQFILSSKKLLLSDSGFYLCAWTRGGADGYTFGSGTRLTVV.

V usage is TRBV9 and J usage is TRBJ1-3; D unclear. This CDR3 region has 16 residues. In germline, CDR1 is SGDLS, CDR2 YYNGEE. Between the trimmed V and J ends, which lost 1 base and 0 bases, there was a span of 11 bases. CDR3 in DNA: TGTGCCAGCAGCGTACACGGGGAAGGCTCTGGAAACACCATATATTTT. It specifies CASSVHGEGSGNTIYF.

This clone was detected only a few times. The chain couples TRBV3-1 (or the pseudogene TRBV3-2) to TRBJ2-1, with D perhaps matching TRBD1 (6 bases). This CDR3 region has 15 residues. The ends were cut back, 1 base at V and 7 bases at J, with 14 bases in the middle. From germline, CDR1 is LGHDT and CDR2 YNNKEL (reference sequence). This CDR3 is CASSQGGPGLNEQFF. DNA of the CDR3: TGTGCCAGCAGCCAAGGGGGGCCAGGTTTGAATGAGCAGTTCTTC.

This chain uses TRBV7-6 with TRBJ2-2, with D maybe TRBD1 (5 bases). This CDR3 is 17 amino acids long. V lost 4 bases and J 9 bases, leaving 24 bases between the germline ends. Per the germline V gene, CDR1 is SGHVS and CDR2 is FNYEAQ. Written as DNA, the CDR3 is TGTGCCAGCAGCTCCATCCAGGGCCGAGCCGAACACCGGGAGCTGTTTTTT. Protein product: CASSSIQGRAEHRELFF.

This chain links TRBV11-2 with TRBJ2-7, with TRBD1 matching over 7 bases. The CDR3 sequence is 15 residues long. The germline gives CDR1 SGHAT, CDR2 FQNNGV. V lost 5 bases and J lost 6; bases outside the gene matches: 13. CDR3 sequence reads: CASSQTQGLLGEQYF. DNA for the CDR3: TGTGCCAGCAGCCAGACACAGGGGCTACTTGGCGAGCAGTACTTC.

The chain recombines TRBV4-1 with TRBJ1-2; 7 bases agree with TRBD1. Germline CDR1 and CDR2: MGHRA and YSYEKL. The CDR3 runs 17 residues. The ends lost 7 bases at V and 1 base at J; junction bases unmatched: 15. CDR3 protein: CASNDRDRASINYGYTF. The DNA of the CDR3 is TGCGCCAGCAATGACCGGGACAGAGCCTCTATTAACTATGGCTACACCTTC.

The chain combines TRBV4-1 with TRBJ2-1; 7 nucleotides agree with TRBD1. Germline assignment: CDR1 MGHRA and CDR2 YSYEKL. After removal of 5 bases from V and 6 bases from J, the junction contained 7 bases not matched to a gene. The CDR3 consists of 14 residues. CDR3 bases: TGCGCCAGCAGCACCCGACAGGGTTTCAATGAGCAGTTCTTC. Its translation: CASSTRQGFNEQFF.

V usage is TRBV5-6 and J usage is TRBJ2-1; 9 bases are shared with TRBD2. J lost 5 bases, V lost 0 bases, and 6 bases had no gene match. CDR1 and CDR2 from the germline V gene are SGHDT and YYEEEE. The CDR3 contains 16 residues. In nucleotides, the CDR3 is TGTGCCAGCAGCTTGGCCGGAAGACTAGCGGACAATGAGCAGTTCTTC. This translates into CASSLAGRLADNEQFF.